The next 12 T cell receptor beta chains were all read from a single sample in a study of blood T cell repertoires in COVID-19. Here immunoSEQ multiplex PCR was the method, and the copy in TCRdb shows in-frame clones only, minus some. This sample has about 200,000 clones, with approximately 80% found just once. Sequencing was carried out using peripheral blood. These receptors were collected from a man aged 35-49 years with acute or convalescent COVID-19.

The V and J genes are TRBV27 and TRBJ2-1; 8 nucleotides agree with TRBD1. The CDR3 length is 14 residues. Germline lookup yields CDR1 MNHEY and CDR2 SMNVEV (reference sequence). After removal of 8 bases from V and 5 bases from J, the junction contained 8 bases not matched to a gene. The CDR3 region is CASAAGGADNEQFF. CDR3 DNA: TGTGCCAGCGCAGCAGGGGGCGCGGACAATGAGCAGTTCTTC.

The gene calls are TRBV5-1 and TRBJ1-5, with 9 nucleotides matching TRBD1. This CDR3 is built from 14 residues. The V segment lost 4 bases and the J segment 4 bases; nucleotides outside the gene matches: 3. Germline-derived CDR1 and CDR2 are SGHRS and YFSETQ. The CDR3 spells CASSPGTGNQPQHF. DNA for the CDR3: TGCGCCAGCAGCCCAGGGACAGGGAATCAGCCCCAGCATTTT. The whole variable domain, filled in from reference TRBV5-1 and TRBJ1-5, reads KAGVTQTPRYLIKTRGQQVTLSCSPISGHRSVSWYQQTPGQGLQFLFEYFSETQRNKGNFPGRFSGRQFSNSRSEMNVSTLELGDSALYLCASSPGTGNQPQHFGDGTRLSIL.

The J gene is TRBJ1-2, the V gene TRBV19; 7 nucleotides line up with TRBD1. From germline, CDR1 is LNHDA and CDR2 SQIVND (reference sequence). The CDR3 sequence is 17 residues long. Trimming at V came to 5 bases and at J to 2 bases, leaving 14 bases not matched to a gene. The CDR3 DNA reads as TGTGCCAGTAGTCCCGGACAGGCGCCCCACTTGAACTATGGCTACACCTTC. Encoded protein: CASSPGQAPHLNYGYTF.

The rearrangement uses TRBV5-4 and TRBJ2-2; D is possibly TRBD2 (6 bases). Germline CDR1 is SGHNT and CDR2 is YYREEE (reference sequence). Trimming removed 3 bases at V and 1 base at J, with 13 bases between. The CDR3 length is 16 residues. CDR3 nucleotide sequence: TGTGCCAGCAGCTCCAACGAGGGAGGGAACACCGGGGAGCTGTTTTTT. Encoded protein: CASSSNEGGNTGELFF.

This clone was counted only a few times. This chain joins TRBV5-1 and TRBJ2-7, with D possibly matching TRBD2 (6 bases). Germline V gives CDR1 SGHRS, CDR2 YFSETQ. V dropped 0 bases and J dropped 3 bases, with 13 bases sitting between them. The CDR3 length is 15 residues. CDR3 in DNA: TGCGCCAGCAGCTTGGGTACGGGAGCGCGCTACGAGCAGTACTTC. This encodes CASSLGTGARYEQYF.

The genes are TRBV7-9 and TRBJ2-7; D uncertain. The CDR3 contains 16 residues. Trimming removed 5 bases from V and 2 bases from J, with 19 bases in between. The V gene's germline CDR1 is SEHNR and CDR2 FQNEAQ (reference sequence). CDR3 DNA: TGTGCCAGCAGCCCGCTTAGAGGCCCCCGACCCTACGAGCAGTACTTC. It encodes CASSPLRGPRPYEQYF.

V and J are TRBV29-1 and TRBJ2-3; TRBD2 matches 8 bases. The CDR3 is 17 amino acids. Germline CDR1 and CDR2: SQVTM and ANQGSEA. V was pared by 5 bases and J by 2 bases, with 15 bases of the junction left unmatched. The CDR3 nucleotides are TGCAGCGTTTGGGGTCCGAGTAGCGGGACCCTCACAGATACGCAGTATTTT. This gives the protein CSVWGPSSGTLTDTQYF.

The genes are TRBV7-6 and TRBJ2-6, with 8 bases lining up with TRBD2. Germline trimming cut 1 base from V and 2 bases from J; bases unmatched to any gene: 1. Per germline, CDR1 SGHVS and CDR2 FNYEAQ. CDR3 length equals 16 residues. In DNA form, the CDR3 reads TGTGCCAGCAGCTTAGTCGGGGGGGCTGGGGCCAACGTCCTGACTTTC. Translated: CASSLVGGAGANVLTF.

V usage is TRBV5-4 and J usage is TRBJ2-7; TRBD1 matches 8 bases. Germline values: CDR1 SGHNT, CDR2 YYREEE (reference sequence). Losses at the gene ends were 2 bases for V and 5 bases for J; bases not matched to a gene: 3. There are 13 residues in the CDR3. The chain's CDR3 is CASSFRTGNEQYF. CDR3 in DNA: TGTGCCAGCAGCTTCCGGACAGGGAACGAGCAGTACTTC. The whole variable domain, remainder taken from reference TRBV5-4 and TRBJ2-7, is ETGVTQSPTHLIKTRGQQVTLRCSSQSGHNTVSWYQQALGQGPQFIFQYYREEENGRGNFPPRFSGLQFPNYSSELNVNALELDDSALYLCASSFRTGNEQYFGPGTRLTVT.

This clone was seen just once. The rearrangement joins TRBV30 to TRBJ1-5; unclear D gene. Per the germline V gene, CDR1 is GTSNPN and CDR2 is SVGIG (reference sequence). The CDR3 consists of 13 residues. The ends were cut back, 1 base at V and 4 bases at J, with 8 bases in the middle. The CDR3 DNA reads TGTGCCTGGAGTGACCAGGAAAATCAGCCCCAGCATTTT. It yields the protein CAWSDQENQPQHF.

The rearrangement uses TRBV7-2 and TRBJ2-3, with D perhaps TRBD2 (6 bases). Looked up from germline, CDR1 is SGHTA and CDR2 is FQGNSA. The ends were cut back, 1 base at V and 4 bases at J, with 12 bases in the middle. CDR3 length: 15 amino acids. CDR3 sequence reads: CASSLEHGGADTQYF. As DNA, the CDR3 is TGTGCCAGCAGCTTAGAACACGGGGGAGCAGATACGCAGTATTTT.

This chain links TRBV6-5 with TRBJ2-7; 8 bases agree with TRBD2. The CDR3 has 13 residues. With V trimmed by 9 bases and J by 2 bases, 6 bases remained unmatched. Germline V lookup: CDR1 MNHEY, CDR2 SVGAGI. The DNA for the CDR3 is TGTGCCAGTTCCTCGGGGGGGCCCTACGAGCAGTACTTC. This codes for CASSSGGPYEQYF.